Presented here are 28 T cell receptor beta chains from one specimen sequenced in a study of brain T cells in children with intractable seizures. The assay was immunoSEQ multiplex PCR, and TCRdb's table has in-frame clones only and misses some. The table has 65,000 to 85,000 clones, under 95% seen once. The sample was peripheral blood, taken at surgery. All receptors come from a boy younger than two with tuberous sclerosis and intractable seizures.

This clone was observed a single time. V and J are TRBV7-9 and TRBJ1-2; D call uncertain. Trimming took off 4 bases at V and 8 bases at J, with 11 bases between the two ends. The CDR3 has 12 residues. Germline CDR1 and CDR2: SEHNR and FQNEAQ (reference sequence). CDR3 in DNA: TGTGCCAGCAGCTCACTTGGGGAGGGCTACACCTTC. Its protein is CASSSLGEGYTF.

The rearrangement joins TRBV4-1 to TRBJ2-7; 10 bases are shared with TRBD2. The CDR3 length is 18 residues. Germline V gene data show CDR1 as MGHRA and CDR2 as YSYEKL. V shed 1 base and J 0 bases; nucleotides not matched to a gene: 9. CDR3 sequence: CASSQVSAGGGGSYEQYF. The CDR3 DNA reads TGCGCCAGCAGCCAAGTGTCAGCGGGAGGGGGGGGCTCCTACGAGCAGTACTTC.

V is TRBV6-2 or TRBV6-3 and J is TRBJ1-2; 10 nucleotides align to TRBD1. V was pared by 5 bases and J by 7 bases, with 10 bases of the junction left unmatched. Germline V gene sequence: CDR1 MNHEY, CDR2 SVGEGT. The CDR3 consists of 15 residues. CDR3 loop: CASSTSTGGHIGYTF. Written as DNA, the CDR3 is TGTGCCAGCAGTACATCGACAGGGGGCCACATTGGCTACACCTTC.

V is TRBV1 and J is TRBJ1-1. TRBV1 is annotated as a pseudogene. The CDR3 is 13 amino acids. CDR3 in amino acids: CTSNPQIRPGAFF. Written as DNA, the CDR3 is TGCACCAGCAACCCACAAATAAGACCCGGAGCTTTCTTT.

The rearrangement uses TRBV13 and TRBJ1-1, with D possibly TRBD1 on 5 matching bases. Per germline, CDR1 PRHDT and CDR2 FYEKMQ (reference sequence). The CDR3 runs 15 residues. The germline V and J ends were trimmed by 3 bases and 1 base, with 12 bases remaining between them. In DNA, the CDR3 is TGTGCCAGCAGCTTTACGGGAGGGGAGAACACTGAAGCTTTCTTT. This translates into CASSFTGGENTEAFF.

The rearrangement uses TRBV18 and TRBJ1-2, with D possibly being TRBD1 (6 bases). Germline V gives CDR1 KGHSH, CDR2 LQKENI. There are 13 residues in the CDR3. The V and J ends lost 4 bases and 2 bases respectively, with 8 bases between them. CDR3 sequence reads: CASSRTENYGYTF. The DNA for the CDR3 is TGTGCCAGCTCACGGACAGAGAACTATGGCTACACCTTC.

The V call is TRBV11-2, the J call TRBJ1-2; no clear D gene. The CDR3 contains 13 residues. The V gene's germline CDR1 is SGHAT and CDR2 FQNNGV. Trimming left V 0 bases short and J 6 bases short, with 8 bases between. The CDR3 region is CASSLDRSDGYTF. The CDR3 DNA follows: TGTGCCAGCAGCTTAGACAGATCGGATGGCTACACCTTC.

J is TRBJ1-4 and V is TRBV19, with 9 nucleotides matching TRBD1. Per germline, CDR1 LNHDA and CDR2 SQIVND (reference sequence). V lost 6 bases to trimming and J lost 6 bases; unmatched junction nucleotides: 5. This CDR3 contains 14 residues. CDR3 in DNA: TGTGCCAGTAGCCCGGGACAGGGTGATGAAAAACTGTTTTTT. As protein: CASSPGQGDEKLFF.

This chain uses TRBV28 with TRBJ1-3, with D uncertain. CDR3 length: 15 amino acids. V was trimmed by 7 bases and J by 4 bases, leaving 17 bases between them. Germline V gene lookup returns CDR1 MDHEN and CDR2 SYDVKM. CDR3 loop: CASTLTGLVGNTIYF. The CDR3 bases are TGTGCCAGCACTCTAACCGGGCTGGTCGGAAACACCATATATTTT.

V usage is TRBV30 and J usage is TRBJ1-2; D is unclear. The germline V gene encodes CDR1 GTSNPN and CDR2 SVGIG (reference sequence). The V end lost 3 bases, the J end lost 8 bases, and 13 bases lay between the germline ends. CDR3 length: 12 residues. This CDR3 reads CAWRIGGEGYTF. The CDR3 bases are TGTGCCTGGAGGATTGGTGGTGAGGGCTACACCTTC.

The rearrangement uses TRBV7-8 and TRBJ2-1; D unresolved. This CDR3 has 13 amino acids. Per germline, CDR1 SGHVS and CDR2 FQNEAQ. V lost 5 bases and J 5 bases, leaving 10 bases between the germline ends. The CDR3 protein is CASSARTNNEQFF. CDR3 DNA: TGTGCCAGCAGCGCTCGTACCAACAATGAGCAGTTCTTC.

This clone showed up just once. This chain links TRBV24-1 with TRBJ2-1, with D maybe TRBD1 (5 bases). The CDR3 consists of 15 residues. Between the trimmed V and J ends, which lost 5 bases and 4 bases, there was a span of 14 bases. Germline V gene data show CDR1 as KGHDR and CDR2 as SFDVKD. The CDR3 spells CATSVTDKVYNEQFF. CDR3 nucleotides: TGTGCCACCAGTGTCACGGACAAGGTTTACAATGAGCAGTTCTTC.

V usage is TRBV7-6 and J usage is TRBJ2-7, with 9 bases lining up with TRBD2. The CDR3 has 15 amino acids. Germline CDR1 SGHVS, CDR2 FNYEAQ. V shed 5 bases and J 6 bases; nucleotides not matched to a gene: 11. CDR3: CASSPPRGTSTEQYF. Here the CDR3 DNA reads TGTGCCAGCAGCCCCCCCCGGGGGACTAGCACCGAGCAGTACTTC.

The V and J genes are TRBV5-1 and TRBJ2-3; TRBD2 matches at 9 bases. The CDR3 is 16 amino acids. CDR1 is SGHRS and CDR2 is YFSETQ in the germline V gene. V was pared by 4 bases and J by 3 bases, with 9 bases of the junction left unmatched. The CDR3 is CASSPWREGGTDTQYF. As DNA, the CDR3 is TGCGCCAGCAGCCCCTGGCGGGAGGGTGGGACAGATACGCAGTATTTT.

The CDR3 reads CASSLVSSTDTQYF. CDR3 nucleotide sequence: TGTGCCAGCAGCTTGGTTAGCAGCACAGATACGCAGTATTTT. The chain links TRBV5-4 to TRBJ2-3; no firm D call. Germline V gives CDR1 SGHNT, CDR2 YYREEE (reference sequence). The CDR3 loop spans 14 amino acids. Trimming pared 0 bases from V and 0 bases from J, leaving 5 bases between. The variable domain in full, with the rest retrieved from reference TRBV5-4 and TRBJ2-3, is ETGVTQSPTHLIKTRGQQVTLRCSSQSGHNTVSWYQQALGQGPQFIFQYYREEENGRGNFPPRFSGLQFPNYSSELNVNALELDDSALYLCASSLVSSTDTQYFGPGTRLTVL.

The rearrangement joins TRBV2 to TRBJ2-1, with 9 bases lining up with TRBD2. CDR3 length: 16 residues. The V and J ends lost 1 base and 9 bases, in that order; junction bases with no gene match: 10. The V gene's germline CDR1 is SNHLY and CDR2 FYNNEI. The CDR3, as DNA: TGTGCCAGCAGTGAAGTAGCGGGAGCAGTTCTAGGTGAGCAGTTCTTC. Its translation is CASSEVAGAVLGEQFF.

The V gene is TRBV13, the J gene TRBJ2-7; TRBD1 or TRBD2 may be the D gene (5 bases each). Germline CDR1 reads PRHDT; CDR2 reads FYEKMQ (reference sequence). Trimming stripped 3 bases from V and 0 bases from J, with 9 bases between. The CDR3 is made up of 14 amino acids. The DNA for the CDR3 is TGTGCCAGCAGCTTGGGGGTTAGCTCCTACGAGCAGTACTTC. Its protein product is CASSLGVSSYEQYF.

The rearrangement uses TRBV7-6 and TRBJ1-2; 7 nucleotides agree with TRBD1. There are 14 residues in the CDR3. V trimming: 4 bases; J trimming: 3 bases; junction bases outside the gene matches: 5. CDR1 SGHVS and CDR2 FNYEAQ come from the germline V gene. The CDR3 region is CASSSGGQYYGYTF. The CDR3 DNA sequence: TGTGCCAGCAGCTCAGGGGGACAGTACTATGGCTACACCTTC.

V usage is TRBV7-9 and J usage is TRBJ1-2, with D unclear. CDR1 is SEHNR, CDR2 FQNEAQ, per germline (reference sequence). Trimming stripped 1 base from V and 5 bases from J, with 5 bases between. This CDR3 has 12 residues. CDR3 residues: CASSLEGYGYTF. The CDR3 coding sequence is TGTGCCAGCAGCTTAGAAGGATATGGCTACACCTTC. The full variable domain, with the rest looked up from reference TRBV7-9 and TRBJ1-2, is DTGVSQNPRHKITKRGQNVTFRCDPISEHNRLYWYRQTLGQGPEFLTYFQNEAQLEKSRLLSDRFSAERPKGSFSTLEIQRTEQGDSAMYLCASSLEGYGYTFGSGTRLTVV.

The CDR3 protein is CASSLGETFEKLFF. CDR3 DNA: TGCGCCAGCAGCTTGGGGGAAACCTTCGAAAAACTGTTTTTT. The V and J genes are TRBV5-1 and TRBJ1-4, with D hard to call. V lost 0 bases and J lost 8, with 11 bases in between. CDR3 length: 14 amino acids. From germline, CDR1 is SGHRS and CDR2 YFSETQ.

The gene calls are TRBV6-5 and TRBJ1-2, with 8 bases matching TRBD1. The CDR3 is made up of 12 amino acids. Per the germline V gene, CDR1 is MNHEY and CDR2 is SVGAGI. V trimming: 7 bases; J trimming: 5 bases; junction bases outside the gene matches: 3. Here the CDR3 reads CASNRQGYGYTF. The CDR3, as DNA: TGTGCCAGCAATCGACAGGGGTATGGCTACACCTTC.

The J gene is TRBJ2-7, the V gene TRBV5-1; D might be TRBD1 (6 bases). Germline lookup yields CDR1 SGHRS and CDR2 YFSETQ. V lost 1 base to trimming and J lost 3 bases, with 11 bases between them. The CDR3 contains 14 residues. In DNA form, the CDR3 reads TGCGCCAGCAGCTTGTCGGGACAAATCTACGAGCAGTACTTC. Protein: CASSLSGQIYEQYF. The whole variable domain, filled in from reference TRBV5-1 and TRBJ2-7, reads KAGVTQTPRYLIKTRGQQVTLSCSPISGHRSVSWYQQTPGQGLQFLFEYFSETQRNKGNFPGRFSGRQFSNSRSEMNVSTLELGDSALYLCASSLSGQIYEQYFGPGTRLTVT.

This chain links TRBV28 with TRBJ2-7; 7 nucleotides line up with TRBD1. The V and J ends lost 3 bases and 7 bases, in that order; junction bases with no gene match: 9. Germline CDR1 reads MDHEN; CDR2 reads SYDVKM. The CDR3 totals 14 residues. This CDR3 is CASSFKGQTREQYF. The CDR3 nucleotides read TGTGCCAGCAGTTTTAAGGGACAGACTCGGGAGCAGTACTTC.

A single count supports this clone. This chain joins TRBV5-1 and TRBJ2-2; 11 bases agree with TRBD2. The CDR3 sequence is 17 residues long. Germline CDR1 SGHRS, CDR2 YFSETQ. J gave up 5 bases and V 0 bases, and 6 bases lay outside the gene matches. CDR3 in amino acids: CASSLAGLAGGTGELFF. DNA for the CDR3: TGCGCCAGCAGCTTGGCAGGTCTAGCGGGAGGTACCGGGGAGCTGTTTTTT.

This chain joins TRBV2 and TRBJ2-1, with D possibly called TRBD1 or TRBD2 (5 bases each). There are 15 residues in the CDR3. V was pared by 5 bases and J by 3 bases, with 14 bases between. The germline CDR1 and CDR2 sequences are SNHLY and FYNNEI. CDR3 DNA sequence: TGTGCCAGCAGTCGGGACGTCTCCGGCTACAATGAGCAGTTCTTC. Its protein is CASSRDVSGYNEQFF.

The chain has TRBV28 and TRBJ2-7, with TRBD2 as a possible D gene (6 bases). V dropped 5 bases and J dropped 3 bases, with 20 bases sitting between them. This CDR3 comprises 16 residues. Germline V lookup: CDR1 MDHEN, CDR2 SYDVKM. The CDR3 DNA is TGTGCCAGCAGTCAAGGCGGGGCTCTCAGAGGCTACGAGCAGTACTTC. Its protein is CASSQGGALRGYEQYF.

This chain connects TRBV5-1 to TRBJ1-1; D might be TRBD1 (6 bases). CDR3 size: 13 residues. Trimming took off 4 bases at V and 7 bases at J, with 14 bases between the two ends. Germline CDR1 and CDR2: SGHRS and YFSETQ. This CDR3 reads CASSLYPGHEAFF. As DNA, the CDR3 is TGCGCCAGCAGCCTATACCCGGGACATGAAGCTTTCTTT.

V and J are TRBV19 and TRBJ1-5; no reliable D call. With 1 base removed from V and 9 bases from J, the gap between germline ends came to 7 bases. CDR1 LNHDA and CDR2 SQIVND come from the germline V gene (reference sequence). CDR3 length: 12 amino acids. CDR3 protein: CASSIARWPQHF. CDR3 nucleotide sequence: TGTGCCAGTAGTATAGCAAGATGGCCCCAGCATTTT.